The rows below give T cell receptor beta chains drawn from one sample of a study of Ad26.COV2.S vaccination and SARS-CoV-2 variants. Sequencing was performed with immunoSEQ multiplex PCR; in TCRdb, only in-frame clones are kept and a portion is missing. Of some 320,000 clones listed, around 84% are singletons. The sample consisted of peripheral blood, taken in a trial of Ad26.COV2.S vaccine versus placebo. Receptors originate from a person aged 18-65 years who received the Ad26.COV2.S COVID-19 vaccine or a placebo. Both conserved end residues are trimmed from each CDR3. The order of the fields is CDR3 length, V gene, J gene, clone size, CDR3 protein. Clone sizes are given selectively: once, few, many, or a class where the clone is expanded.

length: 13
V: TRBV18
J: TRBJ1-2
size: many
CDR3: ASSPLGRSNGGYT

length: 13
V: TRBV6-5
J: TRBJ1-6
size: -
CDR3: ASSYSGGRNSPLH

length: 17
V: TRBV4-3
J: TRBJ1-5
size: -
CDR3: ASSHILRDGVKRYQPQH

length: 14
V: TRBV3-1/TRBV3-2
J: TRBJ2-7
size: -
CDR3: ASSQERGLARYEQY

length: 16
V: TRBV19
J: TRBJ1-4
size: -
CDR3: ASSPTGGVWGNNEKLF

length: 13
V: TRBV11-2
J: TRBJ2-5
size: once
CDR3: ASSYQPGVQETQY

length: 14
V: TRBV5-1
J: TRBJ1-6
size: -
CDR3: ASSLAGQKDNSPLH

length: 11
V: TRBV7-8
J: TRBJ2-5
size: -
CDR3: ASSLGVRETQY

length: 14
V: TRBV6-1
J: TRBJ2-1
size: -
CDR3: ASSVPTSGGYNEQF

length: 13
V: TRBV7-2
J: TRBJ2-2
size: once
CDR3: ASSPVFANTGELF

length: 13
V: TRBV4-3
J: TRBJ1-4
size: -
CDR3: ASSQGQGGNEKLF

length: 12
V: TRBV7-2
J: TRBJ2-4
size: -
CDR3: ASSSPTGGDIQY

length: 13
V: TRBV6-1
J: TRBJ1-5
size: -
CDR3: AISVTSGKGQPQH

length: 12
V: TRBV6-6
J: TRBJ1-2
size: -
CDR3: ASSPPTGDRGYT

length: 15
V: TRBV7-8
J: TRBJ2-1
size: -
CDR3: ASSVRDRGFSYNEQF

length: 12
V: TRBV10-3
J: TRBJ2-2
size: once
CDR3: AIRPTGFTGELF

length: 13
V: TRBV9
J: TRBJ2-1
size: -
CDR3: ASSVDPSSYNEQF

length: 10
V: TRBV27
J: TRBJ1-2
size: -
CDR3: ASSHGAHGYT

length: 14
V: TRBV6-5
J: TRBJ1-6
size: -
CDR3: ASSYNGGKAISPLH

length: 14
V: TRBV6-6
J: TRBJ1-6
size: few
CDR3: ASSPRAGTGNSPLH

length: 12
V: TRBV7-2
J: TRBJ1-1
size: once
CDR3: ASSLQGTGTEAF

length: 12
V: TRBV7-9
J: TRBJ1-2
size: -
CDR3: ASSRGDSSYGYT

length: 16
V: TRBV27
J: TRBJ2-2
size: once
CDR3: ASSDSPYLVSGTGELF